These 28 T cell receptor beta chains were all obtained from the same sample, sequenced in a study of spatial heterogeneity in lung cancer. Time point meaning: sample taken at primary tumor resection. Whole RNA, which was extracted from tumor, nontumor lung tissue or frozen PBMC, was sequenced without any cell sorting. MiXCR was run by TCRdb on the 5' RACE reads, yielding one entry per CDR3 protein. Found here are 82,000 or so distinct CDR3 sequences, 10% to 15% of them singletons; the top ten hold about 4.5%. The sample in question was PBMCs, obtained at surgery. The receptors were gathered from a male donor with early-stage non-small cell lung cancer.

The chain uses TRBV15 and TRBJ2-6; 7 bases line up with TRBD1. V lost 3 bases and J lost 0; bases outside the gene matches: 11. Germline CDR1 LNHNV, CDR2 YYDKDF (reference sequence). The CDR3 sequence is 19 residues long. The CDR3 DNA follows: TGTGCCACCAGCAGGCACGGACAGGCAGTGTCCTCTGGGGCCAACGTCCTGACTTTC. This encodes CATSRHGQAVSSGANVLTF.

This clonotype was seen more than once but under ten times. The chain has TRBV5-1 and TRBJ2-7; TRBD2 aligns across 14 bases. CDR1 and CDR2 from the germline V gene are SGHRS and YFSETQ. Trimming took 3 bases from V and 5 from J; bases not matched to a gene: 4. This CDR3 has 15 residues. CDR3 in amino acids: CASSSGTSGRNEQYF. The CDR3 DNA is TGCGCCAGCAGCTCAGGGACTAGCGGGAGAAACGAGCAGTACTTC.

This clonotype was detected ten times or more. CDR3 in DNA: TGTGCCACCCAAATCGGGGGAAACTACGAGCAGTACTTC. This codes for CATQIGGNYEQYF. The J gene is TRBJ2-7, the V gene TRBV7-9, with D possibly TRBD2 on 6 matching bases. V was pared by 10 bases and J by 3 bases, with 16 bases between. The CDR3 has 13 residues. Germline V lookup: CDR1 SEHNR, CDR2 FQNEAQ (reference sequence).

This chain joins TRBV3-1 and TRBJ1-5, with D possibly TRBD1 on 5 matching bases. The V end lost 0 bases, the J end lost 6 bases, and 12 bases lay between the germline ends. This CDR3 has 15 residues. Germline-derived CDR1 and CDR2 are LGHDT and YNNKEL (reference sequence). CDR3 sequence (DNA): TGTGCCAGCAGCCAAGAACGCCAGGGAGGTCAGCCCCAGCATTTT. It translates to CASSQERQGGQPQHF.

This clonotype has at least ten counts. The V and J genes are TRBV5-1 and TRBJ2-1, with 7 bases identical to TRBD2. CDR3 length: 14 amino acids. Losses at the gene ends were 2 bases for V and 7 bases for J; bases not matched to a gene: 6. CDR1 SGHRS and CDR2 YFSETQ come from the germline V gene. The CDR3 DNA reads TGCGCCAGCAGCTTCGAGTCCGGGAGGAATGAGCAGTTCTTC. Protein: CASSFESGRNEQFF.

In its sample, this clonotype was seen once. Sequence at one end of the junction differs from germline and may be a read error. The chain has TRBV7-9 and TRBJ2-1; D may be TRBD2 (6 bases). Germline CDR1 reads SEHNR; CDR2 reads FQNEAQ (reference sequence). This CDR3 spans 15 amino acids. CDR3 in DNA: TGTGCCAGCAGCTTATTAGGACGGGGAGGTAATGAGCGGTTCTTC. As protein: CASSLLGRGGNERFF. Filled out from reference TRBV7-9 and TRBJ2-1, the complete variable domain reads DTGVSQNPRHKITKRGQNVTFRCDPISEHNRLYWYRQTLGQGPEFLTYFQNEAQLEKSRLLSDRFSAERPKGSFSTLEIQRTEQGDSAMYLCASSLLGRGGNERFFGPGTRLTVL.

There are a few counts of this clonotype. V is TRBV29-1 and J is TRBJ2-1, with D perhaps matching TRBD1 (5 bases). This CDR3 is built from 14 residues. The germline V gene has CDR1 SQVTM and CDR2 ANQGSEA. The V end was cut by 3 bases, the J end by 4 bases, with 13 bases between. In nucleotides, the CDR3 is TGCAGCGTTGATCTCGGACACCCTTACAATGAGCAGTTCTTC. Amino acids: CSVDLGHPYNEQFF.

This chain links TRBV29-1 with TRBJ2-7, with unresolved D. V lost 1 base and J 3 bases, leaving 7 bases between the germline ends. This CDR3 is 12 amino acids long. The V gene's germline CDR1 is SQVTM and CDR2 ANQGSEA. The CDR3 loop reads CSVEVGYYEQYF. Written as DNA, the CDR3 is TGCAGCGTTGAAGTCGGCTACTACGAGCAGTACTTC.

There are a few counts of this clonotype. The rearrangement uses TRBV5-1 and TRBJ1-3; no clear D gene. This CDR3 comprises 16 residues. Germline V lookup: CDR1 SGHRS, CDR2 YFSETQ. Trimming stripped 0 bases from V and 0 bases from J, with 10 bases between. The CDR3 DNA reads as TGCGCCAGCAGCTTGGGAGGACCGAGCTCTGGAAACACCATATATTTT. This encodes CASSLGGPSSGNTIYF.

In this sample, this clonotype turned up many times. V and J are TRBV6-6 and TRBJ1-2; no firm D call. CDR1 is MNHNY, CDR2 SVGAGI, per germline (reference sequence). CDR3 length equals 11 residues. The V end lost 6 bases, the J end lost 5 bases, and 7 bases lay between the germline ends. The CDR3 coding sequence is TGTGCCAGCAGGGCAGATTATGGCTACACCTTC. Its translation is CASRADYGYTF.

This clonotype turned up a few times. The chain links TRBV6-6 to TRBJ2-7, with 8 nucleotides matching TRBD1. J gave up 6 bases and V 6 bases, and 10 bases lay outside the gene matches. CDR1 is MNHNY and CDR2 is SVGAGI in the germline V gene (reference sequence). The CDR3 is made up of 14 amino acids. In nucleotides, the CDR3 is TGTGCCAGCAGACCCCGACAGGGGCTGGGCGAGCAGTACTTC. It is translated as CASRPRQGLGEQYF.

The V gene is TRBV3-1, the J gene TRBJ1-1; D unresolved. CDR3 size: 13 residues. CDR1 is LGHDT, CDR2 YNNKEL, per germline (reference sequence). V dropped 1 base and J dropped 0 bases, with 3 bases sitting between them. The CDR3, as DNA: TGTGCCAGCAGCCAAGCCATGAACACTGAAGCTTTCTTT. Translating it yields CASSQAMNTEAFF.

The rearrangement uses TRBV12-5 and TRBJ2-1; 8 bases are shared with TRBD2. From germline, CDR1 is LGHNT and CDR2 FRNRAP. The CDR3 length is 13 residues. The V segment lost 2 bases and the J segment 10 bases; nucleotides outside the gene matches: 4. The CDR3 here is CASGLRASGEQFF. The CDR3 region has the DNA TGTGCTAGTGGTTTGAGGGCTAGCGGGGAGCAGTTCTTC.

J is TRBJ1-5 and V is TRBV5-1, with D possibly matching TRBD1 (5 bases). The germline CDR1 and CDR2 sequences are SGHRS and YFSETQ. V shed 0 bases and J shed 7 bases, with 14 bases lying between them. This CDR3 has 15 amino acids. The CDR3 DNA reads as TGCGCCAGCAGCTTGGACAGGAGCTCGGGCCAGCCCCAGCATTTT. Amino acids: CASSLDRSSGQPQHF.

The chain joins TRBV5-4 to TRBJ1-4; 11 bases fit TRBD1. CDR1 is SGHNT, CDR2 YYREEE, per germline (reference sequence). Trimming cost V 2 bases and J 6 bases; bases outside gene matches: 3. The CDR3 loop spans 15 amino acids. The CDR3 region is CASSFGGQGDEKLFF. CDR3 DNA: TGTGCCAGCAGCTTTGGGGGACAGGGGGATGAAAAACTGTTTTTT.

This clonotype was picked up a small number of times. The CDR3 nucleotides are TGCAGTGCTACCAGAACCCTGGACAGGGGATCTGGCTACACCTTC. This codes for CSATRTLDRGSGYTF. The chain combines TRBV20-1 with TRBJ1-2; 9 bases agree with TRBD1. Per germline, CDR1 DFQATT and CDR2 SNEGSKA (reference sequence). V trimming: 4 bases; J trimming: 7 bases; junction bases outside the gene matches: 13. The CDR3 has 15 amino acids.

This clonotype was counted ten times or more. The V gene is TRBV29-1, the J gene TRBJ1-1; a weak D match, TRBD1 (5 bases). The CDR3 length is 13 residues. CDR1 is SQVTM and CDR2 is ANQGSEA in the germline V gene. The V end was cut by 7 bases, the J end by 0 bases, with 12 bases between. The CDR3 nucleotides are TGCAGCGCCCGAGACAGCTTGAACACTGAAGCTTTCTTT. Residues: CSARDSLNTEAFF.

In DNA, the CDR3 is TGCGCCAGCAGCTTGGGGGGACAGCCTAGCACAGATACGCAGTATTTT. Amino acids: CASSLGGQPSTDTQYF. The chain carries TRBV5-1 and TRBJ2-3, with 7 nucleotides matching TRBD1. CDR1 and CDR2 from the germline V gene are SGHRS and YFSETQ. V shed 0 bases and J 0 bases; nucleotides not matched to a gene: 4. The CDR3 loop spans 16 amino acids.

This clonotype occurred a few times. This chain links TRBV5-4 with TRBJ1-6, with D possibly matching TRBD1 (5 bases). Deletions cut 7 bases from V and 5 bases from J, with 16 bases between. The CDR3 sequence is 15 residues long. Germline lookup yields CDR1 SGHNT and CDR2 YYREEE (reference sequence). The CDR3 region has the DNA TGTGCCAGCGGACTCCTCCGGGACGATAATTCACCCCTCCACTTT. Residues: CASGLLRDDNSPLHF.

This clonotype was detected only a few times. CDR3 region: CASSLTGGSTEAFF. The CDR3 region has the DNA TGTGCCAGCAGTTTAACGGGAGGGAGCACTGAAGCTTTCTTT. The chain uses TRBV27 and TRBJ1-1; unclear D gene. Germline V gives CDR1 MNHEY, CDR2 SMNVEV (reference sequence). This CDR3 contains 14 residues. V was shortened by 2 bases and J by 4 bases, with 11 bases between the two germline ends.

The V call is TRBV3-1, the J call TRBJ2-1, with D possibly being TRBD2 (5 bases). CDR1 and CDR2 (germline): LGHDT, YNNKEL (reference sequence). The V end lost 3 bases, the J end lost 2 bases, and 14 bases lay between the germline ends. The CDR3 has 16 residues. For the CDR3, the DNA is TGTGCCAGCAGCCATCTCGGAGGTATGACCTACAATGAGCAGTTCTTC. Protein product: CASSHLGGMTYNEQFF.

There are a few counts of this clonotype. This chain joins TRBV7-8 and TRBJ2-7, with a tentative D call TRBD2 (7 bases). Per germline, CDR1 SGHVS and CDR2 FQNEAQ. This CDR3 comprises 14 residues. Trimming cost V 3 bases and J 3 bases, with 12 bases left between them. CDR3 region: CASSLTRGGYEQYF. The CDR3 coding sequence is TGTGCCAGCAGCTTGACAAGGGGGGGCTACGAGCAGTACTTC.

This chain joins TRBV29-1 and TRBJ1-1; TRBD1 agrees at 7 bases. The junction had 9 bases not matched to a gene; V was cut back by 1 base and J by 4 bases. Germline V gene sequence: CDR1 SQVTM, CDR2 ANQGSEA. This CDR3 has 15 amino acids. The CDR3 is CSVEALQGVGTEAFF. In DNA, the CDR3 is TGCAGCGTTGAAGCTCTTCAGGGGGTGGGCACTGAAGCTTTCTTT.

CDR3 DNA sequence: TGCGCCAGCAGCCCGACAGGGGGTAATGAAGCTTTCTTT. Residues: CASSPTGGNEAFF. The rearrangement links TRBV5-1 to TRBJ1-1, with 9 bases that match TRBD1. Germline V gene data show CDR1 as SGHRS and CDR2 as YFSETQ. Trimming at V came to 4 bases and at J to 7 bases, leaving 5 bases not matched to a gene. CDR3 length: 13 amino acids.

The table lists this clonotype with many counts. The chain combines TRBV3-1 with TRBJ2-7, with 11 bases aligning to TRBD1. J gave up 5 bases and V 4 bases, and 4 bases lay outside the gene matches. Germline CDR1 LGHDT, CDR2 YNNKEL (reference sequence). The CDR3 sequence is 14 residues long. CDR3 sequence: CASSPWTGGDEQYF. CDR3 nucleotides: TGTGCCAGCAGCCCATGGACAGGGGGCGACGAGCAGTACTTC.

This rearrangement joins TRBV6-1 to TRBJ2-7, with unresolved D. CDR1 and CDR2 (germline): MNHNS, SASEGT. The length of the CDR3 is 11 residues. Written as DNA, the CDR3 is TGTGCTGGTGGCGGTGTCTACGAGCAGTACTTC. Its protein is CAGGGVYEQYF.

The chain has TRBV12-3 or TRBV12-4 and TRBJ2-1, with TRBD2 identical over 7 bases. The length of the CDR3 is 14 residues. V lost 3 bases and J lost 4; bases outside the gene matches: 3. CDR3 residues: CASSFSGPYNEQFF. CDR3 sequence (DNA): TGTGCCAGCAGTTTTAGCGGGCCATACAATGAGCAGTTCTTC.

This clonotype was seen only a few times. The V call is TRBV24-1, the J call TRBJ2-2, with 10 bases identical to TRBD1. J lost 7 bases, V lost 2 bases, and 12 bases had no gene match. CDR1 and CDR2 (germline): KGHDR, SFDVKD. The length of the CDR3 is 18 residues. CDR3 DNA: TGTGCCACCAGTGATTGGGGGACGGGACAGGGGATTCTCGGGGAGCTGTTTTTT. Protein: CATSDWGTGQGILGELFF.